The clone carrying this T cell receptor (beta chain) was seen repeatedly, ten times or more. The target antigen is unknown. The record originates from a study of naive and memory T cell subsets. General study points: Potentially, T cell activation and differentiation skew this RNA-based measurement.

Blood and skin TCR RNA was reverse transcribed with alpha and beta constant primers. TCRdb called the 5' RACE reads again in MiXCR, with one record for every CDR3 protein. Among approximately 27,000 distinct CDR3 sequences listed, 20% to 25% were seen once. Adult healthy volunteers gave 2.5 ml peripheral blood for whole-blood RNA. An oligonucleotide containing a UMI was ligated to the 3' end of TCR cDNA. The CDR3 spans 15 residues. Per the germline V gene, CDR1 is MNHEY and CDR2 is SMNVEV (reference sequence). V was trimmed by 1 base and J by 2 bases, leaving 10 bases between them. The clonotype originates from a female donor in good health. The chain carries TRBV27 and TRBJ2-3; no reliable D call. The CDR3 loop is CASSLFTFNTDTQYF. In DNA form, the CDR3 reads TGTGCCAGCAGTTTATTTACTTTTAACACAGATACGCAGTATTTT.